This T cell receptor beta chain was found in a study of blood T cells in healthy people across ages. The CDR3 consists of 15 residues. The germline V and J ends were trimmed by 0 bases and 4 bases, with 13 bases remaining between them. Looked up from germline, CDR1 is MDHEN and CDR2 is SYDVKM. A second PCR of about 6 to 11 cycles used a sample-barcoded 5' primer and a J-beta primer mix. TCRdb re-analysed the 5' RACE reads in MiXCR, keeping a single row per CDR3 protein. Among 850,000 to 1,000,000 distinct CDR3 sequences, roughly 51% were seen once, and the ten largest hold about 21%. This clonotype turned up a few times.

V gene TRBV28 combines with J gene TRBJ2-7, with D perhaps being TRBD1 or TRBD2 (5 bases each). This TCR came from a woman aged 60-75 years in good health. Sequencing was done on a sample of blood. CDR3 DNA: TGTGCCAGCAGTTTATGGGCGGGCAGGGTATACGAGCAGTACTTC. This sequence encodes CASSLWAGRVYEQYF.